This TCR beta chain comes out of a study of T-cell memory formation after mild COVID-19. Study information: Across donors, TCR clusters were largely donor specific.

TCRdb processed the 5' RACE reads anew with MiXCR; each CDR3 protein has one entry. The sample carries roughly 250,000 distinct CDR3 sequences, less than 20% recorded once. Notes on the study in general: The main location of contracting CD4+ clones was CM and EM, and that of contracting CD8+ clones was EMRA. Clones contracting across day 15 to 85 had a balanced CD4/CD8 profile; later expanding clones leaned CD4+. The appearance of some responding clones in pre-infection memory suggested that cross-reactive memory joined.

V was shortened by 0 bases and J by 8 bases, with 26 bases between the two germline ends. This CDR3 spans 19 amino acids. Germline V lookup: CDR1 DFQATT, CDR2 SNEGSKA (reference sequence). Only a few counts were recorded for this clonotype. Antigen specificity is unknown. Sequenced input: PBMCs or a T cell subset sorted from them (not recorded which). This clonotype was sampled from a man between 18 and 35 years old who had mild COVID-19 (a few samples of this study predate the infection). Cell type and time point are not known. This chain uses TRBV20-1 with TRBJ1-6; D is perhaps TRBD1 (6 bases). This CDR3 reads CSARDHGMGGGPGYSPLHF. The CDR3 DNA follows: TGCAGTGCTAGAGATCACGGAATGGGCGGGGGGCCCGGTTATTCACCCCTCCACTTT.